The T cell receptor (beta chain) under discussion was sequenced for a study of primary melanoma T cells and metastatic recurrence. There are 16 residues in the CDR3. V was clipped by 6 bases and J by 0 bases; unmatched bases: 5. Germline CDR1 LNHDA, CDR2 SQIVND (reference sequence). The data were produced by immunoSEQ multiplex PCR, yet TCRdb's version contains in-frame clones alone and is incomplete. Among some 410 clones, 55% to 80% were seen once, and the ten largest hold over 7.5%. This sequence was found in a human donor with melanoma. The rearrangement joins TRBV19 to TRBJ2-6; 7 bases are shared with TRBD2. Sequenced: melanoma tumor tissue. The CDR3 nucleotides are TGTGCCAGTAGGTTAGCGGGTACCTCTGGGGCCAACGTCCTGACTTTC. Protein sequence: CASRLAGTSGANVLTF.